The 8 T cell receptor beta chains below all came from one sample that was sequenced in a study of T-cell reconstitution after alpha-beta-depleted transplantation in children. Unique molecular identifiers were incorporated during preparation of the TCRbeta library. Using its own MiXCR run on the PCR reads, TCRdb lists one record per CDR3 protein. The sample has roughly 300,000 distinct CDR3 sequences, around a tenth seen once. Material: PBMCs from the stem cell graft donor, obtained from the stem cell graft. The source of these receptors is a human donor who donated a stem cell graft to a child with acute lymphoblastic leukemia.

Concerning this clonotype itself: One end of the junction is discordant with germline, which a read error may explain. DNA of the CDR3: TGCAGCGTTGGGGGAACATCCGACGAGATCTTC. It encodes CSVGGTSDEIF. The V and J genes are TRBV29-1 and TRBJ2-7, with no clear D. CDR1 is SQVTM and CDR2 is ANQGSEA in the germline V gene. This CDR3 has 11 residues.

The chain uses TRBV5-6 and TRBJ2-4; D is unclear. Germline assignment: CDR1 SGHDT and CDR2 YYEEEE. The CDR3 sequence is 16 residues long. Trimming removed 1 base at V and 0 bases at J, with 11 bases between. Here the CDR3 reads CASSLSTVLAKNIQYF. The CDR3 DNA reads TGTGCCAGCAGCTTGTCAACGGTACTAGCCAAAAACATTCAGTACTTC.

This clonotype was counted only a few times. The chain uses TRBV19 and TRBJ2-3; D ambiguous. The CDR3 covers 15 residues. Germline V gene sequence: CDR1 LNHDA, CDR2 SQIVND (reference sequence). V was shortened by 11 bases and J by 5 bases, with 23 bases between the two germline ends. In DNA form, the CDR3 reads TGTGCCGCGGCCGTTGGGCCAGACGTAGGAGATACGCAGTATTTT. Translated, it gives CAAAVGPDVGDTQYF.

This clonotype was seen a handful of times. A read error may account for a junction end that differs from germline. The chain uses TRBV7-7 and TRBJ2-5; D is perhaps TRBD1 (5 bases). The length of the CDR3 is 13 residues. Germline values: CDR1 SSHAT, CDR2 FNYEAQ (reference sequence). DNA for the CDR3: TGTGCTAGCAGCCAACAGGAGCAAGAGACCCAGTACTTC. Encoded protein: CASSQQEQETQYF.

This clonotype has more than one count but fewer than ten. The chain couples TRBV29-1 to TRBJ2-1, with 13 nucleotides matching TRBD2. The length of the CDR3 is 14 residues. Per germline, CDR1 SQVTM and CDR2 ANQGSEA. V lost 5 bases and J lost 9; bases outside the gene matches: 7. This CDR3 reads CSVSGTSGMGEQFF. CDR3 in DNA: TGCAGCGTTTCGGGGACTAGCGGGATGGGTGAGCAGTTCTTC.

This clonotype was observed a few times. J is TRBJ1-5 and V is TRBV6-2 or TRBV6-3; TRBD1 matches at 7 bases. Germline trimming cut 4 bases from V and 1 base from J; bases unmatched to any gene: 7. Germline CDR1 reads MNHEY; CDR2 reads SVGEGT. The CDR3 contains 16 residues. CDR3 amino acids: CASSWTWDRSNQPQHF. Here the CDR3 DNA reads TGTGCCAGCAGTTGGACCTGGGACAGAAGCAATCAGCCCCAGCATTTT.

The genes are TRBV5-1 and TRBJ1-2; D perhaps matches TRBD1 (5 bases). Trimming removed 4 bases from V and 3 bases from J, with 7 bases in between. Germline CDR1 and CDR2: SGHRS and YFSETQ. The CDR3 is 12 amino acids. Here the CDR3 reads CASSIGDYGYTF. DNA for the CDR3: TGCGCCAGCAGCATAGGGGACTATGGCTACACCTTC. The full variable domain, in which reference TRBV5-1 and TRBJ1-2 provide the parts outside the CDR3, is KAGVTQTPRYLIKTRGQQVTLSCSPISGHRSVSWYQQTPGQGLQFLFEYFSETQRNKGNFPGRFSGRQFSNSRSEMNVSTLELGDSALYLCASSIGDYGYTFGSGTRLTVV.

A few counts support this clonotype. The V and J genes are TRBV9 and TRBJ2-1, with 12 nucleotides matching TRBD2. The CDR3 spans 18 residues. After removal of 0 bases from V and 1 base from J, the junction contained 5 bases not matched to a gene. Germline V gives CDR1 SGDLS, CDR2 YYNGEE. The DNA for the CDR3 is TGTGCCAGCAGCGTAGAGACTAGCGGGAGAAGGTCCTACAATGAGCAGTTCTTC. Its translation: CASSVETSGRRSYNEQFF. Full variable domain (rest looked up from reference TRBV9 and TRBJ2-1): DSGVTQTPKHLITATGQRVTLRCSPRSGDLSVYWYQQSLDQGLQFLIQYYNGEERAKGNILERFSAQQFPDLHSELNLSSLELGDSALYFCASSVETSGRRSYNEQFFGPGTRLTVL.